This T cell receptor beta chain derives from a study of CD8 T cells in ankylosing spondylitis. Study findings and constraints: Past studies reported some motif variants in reactive arthritis synovial fluid and blood. Several highly homologous variants made up a TCR beta motif, and this motif appeared characteristic of ankylosing spondylitis blood.

Making use of molecular barcodes, quantitative 5'-RACE generated TCR beta libraries. Each CDR3 protein gets one entry after TCRdb re-called the 5' RACE reads with MiXCR. The table has 750,000 to 850,000 distinct CDR3 sequences, roughly 12% seen once; the top ten hold less than 0.65%. The CDR3 has 15 residues. Looked up from germline, CDR1 is SNHLY and CDR2 is FYNNEI. The ends lost 5 bases at V and 4 bases at J; junction bases unmatched: 10. This clonotype was counted ten times or more. Its target is unknown. The rearrangement links TRBV2 to TRBJ2-7; TRBD1 agrees at 8 bases. The specimen was blood, either unsorted or a sorted T cell fraction (not recorded which). This TCR was sampled from a male donor with ankylosing spondylitis. CDR3 protein: CASSQDRAKGYEQYF. Written as DNA, the CDR3 is TGTGCCAGCAGTCAGGACAGGGCAAAGGGGTACGAGCAGTACTTC.